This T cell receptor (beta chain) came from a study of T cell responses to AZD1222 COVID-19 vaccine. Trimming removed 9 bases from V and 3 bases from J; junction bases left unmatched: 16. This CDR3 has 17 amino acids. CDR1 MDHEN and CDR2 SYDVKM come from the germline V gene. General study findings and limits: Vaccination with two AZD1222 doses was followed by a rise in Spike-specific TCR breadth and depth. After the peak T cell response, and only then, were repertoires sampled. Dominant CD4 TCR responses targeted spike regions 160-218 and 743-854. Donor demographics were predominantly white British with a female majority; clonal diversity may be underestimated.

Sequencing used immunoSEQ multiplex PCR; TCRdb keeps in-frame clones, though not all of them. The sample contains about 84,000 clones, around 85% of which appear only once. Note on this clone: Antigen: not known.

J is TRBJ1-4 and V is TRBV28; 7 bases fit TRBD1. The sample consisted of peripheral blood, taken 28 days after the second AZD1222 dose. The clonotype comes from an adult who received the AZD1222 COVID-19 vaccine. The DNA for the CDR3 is TGTGCCAGTAAGACAGGGAAGTTCACCGAACCTAATGAAAAACTGTTTTTT. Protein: CASKTGKFTEPNEKLFF.